The clone carrying this TCR beta chain was detected a few times. The antigen is not known. PCR used 60 Vbeta primers and 13 Jbeta primers. Methods used by the authors: An analysis performed later counted 81 million or so unique TCR beta chains (roughly 11 million of them shared). Only in-frame clones appear in the TCRdb table, and some are missing; sequencing was by immunoSEQ multiplex PCR. V and J calls and clone size are as listed in that table; D and trimming were resolved from the DNA. The sample has some 180,000 clones, approximately 78% seen once. This entry belongs to a study of cytomegalovirus exposure and HLA in healthy donors. Study-wide points: Overall, roughly 160 TCR beta chains were annotated as cytomegalovirus-associated. A later analysis linked a missense DCLRE1C variant to TCR beta V- and J-gene trimming.

This CDR3 contains 13 residues. Trimming took off 7 bases at V and 5 bases at J, with 11 bases between the two ends. Germline V CDR1 and CDR2: MNHNY, SVGAGI (reference sequence). The specimen was PBMCs. The V gene is TRBV6-6, the J gene TRBJ2-2, with D maybe TRBD2 (5 bases). This clonotype originated in a woman in her thirties in good health and CMV-seropositive. CDR3 protein: CASTLRLTGELFF. In nucleotides, the CDR3 is TGTGCCAGCACCCTACGACTAACCGGGGAGCTGTTTTTT.